This TCR beta chain was profiled in a study of long-term antiretroviral therapy in people with HIV (dated by TCRdb to the early 2020s). About the study as a whole: The earliest samples were collected roughly a decade before the 2015 WHO recommendation for immediate ART, at a time when ART was usually postponed until CD4 counts fell. A retrospective serial study tested whether changes in peripheral blood TRB repertoire composition and diversity were associated with ART initiation and durable HIV suppression. A total of 150 to 200 cryopreserved PBMC samples came from 25 to 35 adults with confirmed HIV infection and were collected serially over a mean of about 6 years (range 1-12). Of the roughly 31 participants with HIV, 10 to 11 were female. No cross-contamination during QIAcube processing turned up in test extractions that ran a monoclonal T-cell line alongside 25 to 35 polyclonal samples. Results the study describes overall, beyond this receptor: Starting ART was linked to a significant rise in TRB diversity, yet even with long-term ART the diversity remained significantly lower than in transplant donor controls. Limited PBMC availability meant only the TCR beta chain was sequenced, without alpha chain pairing. Because cell numbers in pre-ART samples were limited, unsorted PBMC were profiled instead of sorted CD4+ and CD8+ T cells. Inferences about post-ART repertoire changes were limited because no data were available on ART adherence, viral resistance or therapy changes. Samples dated from the mid-2000s to the late 2010s, and the ART regimens used may be less effective than current ones. Compared with controls, HIV repertoires had narrower CDR3 length ranges, and the network structure pointed to an antigen-experienced repertoire that shifted only slightly toward naive after ART. At every time point, the repertoire was dominated by expanded TRB clones first identified before ART initiation, although this dominance fluctuated and, in many PLHIV, declined after ART.

As concerns this clone: Its antigen is not yet known. There are no base qualities to consult, and no much larger clone falls within one base.

The immunoSEQ hsTCRB v3.0 assay was used at survey level resolution to sequence the TRB variable region. A depth of about 40,000-50,000 T-cell genomes per sample was targeted for TRB sequencing. Pooled TRB libraries were sequenced on an Illumina MiSeq with a v3 150-cycle kit. In the original analysis: Analysis of repertoires was carried out in R inside a reproducible Nextflow workflow spanning QC, data transformation and analysis. LymphoSeq2, an R package for AIRR-Seq data exploration, was used to implement custom analyses. A few samples that produced fewer than 5000 total TRB sequences were removed, so 188 HIV repertoires were analyzed. Among the 190 or so HIV repertoires that were kept, around 60 were collected before ART initiation and under 150 were collected after ART initiation. Repertoires were downsampled to 5000 TRB nucleotide sequences, with summary statistics averaged over 100 downsampling iterations. The analysis kept only TRB sequences whose CDR3 regions were at least seven amino acids long. Two measures captured diversity: a Shannon entropy-derived clonality score and the Gini coefficient. In repertoire networks, the top 5000 CDR3 amino acid sequences were linked whenever an edit distance of one separated two sequences. For TRB CDR3 amino acid sequences, antigen specificity groups and MHC restriction were predicted with GLIPH2. Known CMV, EBV, HIV or tissue antigen associations were flagged by matching CDR3 amino acid sequences against VDJdb and McPAS-TCR. Pre-ART, post-ART and control groups were compared with Wilcoxon signed-rank tests and Holm-Bonferroni correction. TCRdb stores this immuneACCESS table with in-frame sequences only. Part of the clones is absent; in the studies checked, under half of the shortfall reflects unresolved V genes, and no reason is known for the rest. The DNA was the basis for D and trimming; V, J and clone size are from that table. A total of around 17,000 clones appear in this sample, under 85% of them only once. Approximately 16% of the sample lies in the top ten.

The CDR3 measures 18 amino acids from cysteine to phenylalanine. The read is trimmed to its CDR3 DNA, 54 bases read in frame from base 1. The V end gives up 3 bases and the J end 8 bases, leaving 17 bases in the junction not matched to a gene. The germline V gene specifies SGHAT as CDR1 and FQNNGV as CDR2. Inclusion was restricted to participants for whom at least one PBMC sample before ART initiation and at least two post-ART samples were available. All participants with HIV were treated in the United States of America. Before DNA extraction, cryopreserved samples of roughly 0.9-11 million PBMC were thawed and washed. At the time of the earliest PBMC sample, participants with HIV were aged between about 20 and 54 years. Per participant, PBMC samples came from 1-4 timepoints prior to ART initiation and 2-8 timepoints following ART initiation, for a median of 7 samples. Serial HIV viral load, CD4+ T-cell count, ART history and demographic data were obtained for every participant. Genomic DNA was extracted from unsorted PBMC with a Qiagen kit on a QIAcube, with processing performed in batches of 12 samples.

This clonotype was obtained from a woman aged 45-60 years with HIV. The sequences come from unsorted PBMCs, collected 2.5 years before starting antiretroviral therapy. The chain is encoded by TRBV11-2 joined to TRBJ2-4, with 9 bases in between that match TRBD1. The CDR3 reads CASSFPKTGGPVLDIQYF. The DNA sequence follows: TGTGCCAGCAGCTTTCCCAAAACAGGGGGCCCGGTTCTAGACATTCAGTACTTC.